This T cell receptor (beta chain) was sequenced during a study of CD8+ T cells in alopecia areata. At the level of the study: Treated individuals took tofacitinib by mouth, 5 to 10 mg twice daily.

Once RNA had been extracted, it was reverse transcribed into cDNA to act as the sequencing template. Clones were sequenced by immunoSEQ multiplex PCR, and TCRdb holds only the in-frame ones, with some missing. The table lists 95,000 to 120,000 clones, around 54% of them singletons. Treatment: oral pan-JAK inhibitor, 5-10 mg twice daily. Individuals with alopecia areata gave both lesional scalp punch biopsies and peripheral blood for collection. Study results and limitations: Scalp data also include sequences from resident alphabeta T cells of normal skin.

The germline V gene encodes CDR1 LGHNT and CDR2 FRNRAP. J gave up 7 bases and V 6 bases, and 3 bases lay outside the gene matches. This CDR3 has 13 residues. Notes on this clone: Its antigen is still unknown.

The V gene is TRBV12-5, the J gene TRBJ1-6; 7 bases agree with TRBD1. This TCR was recovered from a human donor with alopecia areata. The material was CD4+ T cells sorted from blood, obtained at week 24, from a patient treated with tofacitinib. CDR3 residues: CASGDRRNSPLHF. CDR3 coding DNA: TGTGCTAGTGGGGACAGGAGAAATTCACCCCTCCACTTT. Filled out from reference TRBV12-5 and TRBJ1-6, the complete variable domain reads DARVTQTPRHKVTEMGQEVTMRCQPILGHNTVFWYRQTMMQGLELLAYFRNRAPLDDSGMPKDRFSAEMPDATLATLKIQPSEPRDSAVYFCASGDRRNSPLHFGNGTRLTVT.